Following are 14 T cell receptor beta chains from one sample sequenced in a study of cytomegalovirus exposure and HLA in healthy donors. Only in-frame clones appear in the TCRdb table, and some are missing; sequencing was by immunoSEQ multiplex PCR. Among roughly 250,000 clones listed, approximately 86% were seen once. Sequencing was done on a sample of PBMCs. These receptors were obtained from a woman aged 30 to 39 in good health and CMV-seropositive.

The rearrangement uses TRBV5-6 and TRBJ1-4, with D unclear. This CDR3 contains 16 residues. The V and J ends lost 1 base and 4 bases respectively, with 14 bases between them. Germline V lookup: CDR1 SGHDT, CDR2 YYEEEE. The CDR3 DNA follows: TGTGCCAGCAGCTTGTCCCTCCCCCTAGATAATGAAAAACTGTTTTTT. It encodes CASSLSLPLDNEKLFF.

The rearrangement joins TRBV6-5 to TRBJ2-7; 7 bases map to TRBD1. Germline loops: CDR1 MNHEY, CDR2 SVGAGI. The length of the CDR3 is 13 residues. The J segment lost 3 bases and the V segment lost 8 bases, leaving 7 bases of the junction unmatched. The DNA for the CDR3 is TGTGCCAGCCAACGGACAGGAGGCTACGAGCAGTACTTC. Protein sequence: CASQRTGGYEQYF.

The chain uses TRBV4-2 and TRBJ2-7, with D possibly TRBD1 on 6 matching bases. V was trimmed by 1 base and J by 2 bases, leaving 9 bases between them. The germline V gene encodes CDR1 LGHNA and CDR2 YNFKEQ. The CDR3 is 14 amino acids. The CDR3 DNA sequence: TGTGCCAGCAGCCAAGGCAGGGGAGCCTACGAGCAGTACTTC. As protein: CASSQGRGAYEQYF.

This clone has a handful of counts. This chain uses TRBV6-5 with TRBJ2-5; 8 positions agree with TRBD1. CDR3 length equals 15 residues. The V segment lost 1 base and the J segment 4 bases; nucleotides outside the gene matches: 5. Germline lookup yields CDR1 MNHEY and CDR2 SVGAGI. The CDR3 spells CASSYWGQAPETQYF. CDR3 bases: TGTGCCAGCAGTTACTGGGGACAGGCGCCAGAGACCCAGTACTTC.

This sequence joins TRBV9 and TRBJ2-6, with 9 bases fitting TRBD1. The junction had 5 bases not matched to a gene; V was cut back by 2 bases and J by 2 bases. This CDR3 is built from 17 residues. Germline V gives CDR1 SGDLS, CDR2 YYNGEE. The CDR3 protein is CASSVWTGVAGANVLTF. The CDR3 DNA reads TGTGCCAGCAGCGTTTGGACAGGGGTGGCTGGGGCCAACGTCCTGACTTTC.

The CDR3: CASSLSAGSYEQYF. The DNA for the CDR3 is TGTGCCAGCAGTTTATCGGCAGGTTCTTACGAGCAGTACTTC. The V call is TRBV27, the J call TRBJ2-7; D remains ambiguous. The V gene lost 0 bases and the J gene lost 4 bases, with 10 bases spanning the gap. From germline, CDR1 is MNHEY and CDR2 SMNVEV (reference sequence). The CDR3 sequence is 14 residues long.

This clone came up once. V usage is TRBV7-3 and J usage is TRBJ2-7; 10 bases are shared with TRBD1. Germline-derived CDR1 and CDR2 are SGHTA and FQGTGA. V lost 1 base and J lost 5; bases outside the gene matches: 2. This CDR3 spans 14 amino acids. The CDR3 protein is CASSLKGQGDEQYF. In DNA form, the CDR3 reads TGTGCCAGCAGCTTAAAAGGACAGGGGGACGAGCAGTACTTC.

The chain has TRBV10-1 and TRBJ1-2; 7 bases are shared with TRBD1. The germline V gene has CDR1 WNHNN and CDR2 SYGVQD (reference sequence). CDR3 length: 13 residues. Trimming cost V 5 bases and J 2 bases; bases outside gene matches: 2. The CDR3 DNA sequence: TGCGCCAGCAGTCAGGGACAGAACTATGGCTACACCTTC. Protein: CASSQGQNYGYTF.

The CDR3 DNA reads TGTGCCAGCAGCTCCCCGACTCGATACACCGGGGAGCTGTTTTTT. It specifies CASSSPTRYTGELFF. The chain joins TRBV7-2 to TRBJ2-2; unclear D gene. V was cut by 4 bases and J by 3 bases, with 12 bases left in between. CDR1 and CDR2 (germline): SGHTA, FQGNSA. The CDR3 has 15 amino acids.

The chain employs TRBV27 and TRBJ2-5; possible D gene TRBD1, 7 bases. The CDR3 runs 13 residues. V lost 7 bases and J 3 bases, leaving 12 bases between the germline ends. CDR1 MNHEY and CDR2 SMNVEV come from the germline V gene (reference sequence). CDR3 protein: CASIGGGKETQYF. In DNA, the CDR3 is TGTGCCAGCATAGGAGGGGGCAAAGAGACCCAGTACTTC.

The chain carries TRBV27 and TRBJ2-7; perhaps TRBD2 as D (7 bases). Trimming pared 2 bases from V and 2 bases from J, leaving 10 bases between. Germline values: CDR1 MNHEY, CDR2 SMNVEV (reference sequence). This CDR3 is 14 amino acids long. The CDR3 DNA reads TGTGCCAGCAGTTTACGGGGGGCGGCCTACGAGCAGTACTTC. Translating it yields CASSLRGAAYEQYF.

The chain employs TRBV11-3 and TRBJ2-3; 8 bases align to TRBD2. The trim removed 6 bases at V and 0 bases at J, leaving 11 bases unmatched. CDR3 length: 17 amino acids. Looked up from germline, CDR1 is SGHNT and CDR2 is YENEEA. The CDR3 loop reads CASSSGKLAASTDTQYF. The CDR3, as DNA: TGTGCCAGCAGTTCGGGGAAACTAGCGGCTAGCACAGATACGCAGTATTTT.

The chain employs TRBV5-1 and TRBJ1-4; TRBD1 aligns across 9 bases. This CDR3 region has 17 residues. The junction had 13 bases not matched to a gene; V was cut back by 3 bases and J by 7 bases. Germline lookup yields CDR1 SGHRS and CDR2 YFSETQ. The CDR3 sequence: CASSYLPTGTGFEKLFF. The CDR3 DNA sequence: TGCGCCAGCAGCTACCTTCCAACCGGGACAGGGTTTGAAAAACTGTTTTTT.

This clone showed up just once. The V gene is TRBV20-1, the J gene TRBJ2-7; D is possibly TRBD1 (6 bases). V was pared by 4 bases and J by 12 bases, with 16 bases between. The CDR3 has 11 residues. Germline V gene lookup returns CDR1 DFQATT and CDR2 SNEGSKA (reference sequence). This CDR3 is CSANHRDKLYF. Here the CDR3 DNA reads TGCAGTGCTAATCATCGGGACAAGTTGTACTTC.